The rows below give T cell receptor beta chains drawn from one sample of a study of human T cells and chemical hapten exposure. TCRdb passed the RACE reads through MiXCR, listing each CDR3 protein once. The table records about 360,000 distinct CDR3 sequences, nearly 5% of them present only once. Sequencing was performed on whole blood, taken in connection with sensitization to the hapten diphenylcyclopropenone (DPC). These TCRs come from a woman aged 50 to 60 with alopecia areata. Some clones in this sample may be carry-over from other donors' samples. The CDR3 runs from the conserved cysteine through the conserved F or W. D genes are given only for firm matches. The size of a clone is reported for some rows only, either as once, few or many, or as a class for expanded clones.

d_call clone_size j_call v_call cdr3_nt cdr3_aa
NA many TRBJ2-1 TRBV28 TGTGCCAATCAAATCACAGGGTCAGGTGAGCAGTTCTTC CANQITGSGEQFF
TRBD2 few TRBJ2-1 TRBV5-6 TGTGCCAGCAGCTTGGGAAGCGGGGGCCCCCCGTACAATGAGCAGTTCTTC CASSLGSGGPPYNEQFF
NA once TRBJ2-4 TRBV5-1 TGCGCCAGCAGCTGGACAGGACTAGAAGCCAAAAACATTCAGTACTTC CASSWTGLEAKNIQYF
NA NA TRBJ2-2 TRBV7-9 TGTGCCAGCAGCTCGTTAGGAGGGCCGAACACCGGGGAGCTGTTTTTT CASSSLGGPNTGELFF
NA many TRBJ1-5 TRBV3-1 TGCGCCAGCAGCCAAGGTACCAGCAATCAGCCCCAGCATTTT CASSQGTSNQPQHF
NA NA TRBJ1-6 TRBV7-3 TGTGCCAGCAGCTTAAAGGGGGGTAGGGATTCACCCCTCCACTTT CASSLKGGRDSPLHF
TRBD2 many TRBJ2-1 TRBV5-1 TGCGCCAGCAGCCTGGCGGGAGGCGCCTACAATGAGCAGTTCTTC CASSLAGGAYNEQFF
TRBD1 NA TRBJ1-5 TRBV7-9 TGTGCCAGCAGCCCACAAGACACAGGGGGAAACCAGCCCCAGCATTTT CASSPQDTGGNQPQHF
NA few TRBJ2-1 TRBV20-1 TGCAGTGCAAAGGATAGGCATGAGCAGTTCTTC CSAKDRHEQFF
NA many TRBJ1-1 TRBV5-4 TGTGCCAGCAGCCGAGGGACGGGGCGCAACACTGAAGCTTTCTTT CASSRGTGRNTEAFF
NA NA TRBJ1-1 TRBV3-1 TGTGCCAGCAGCCAAGAGGGGCGGGACACTGAAGCTTTCTTT CASSQEGRDTEAFF
NA NA TRBJ2-7 TRBV18 TGTGCCAGCTCACCACCCCGGACCTACGAGCAGTACTTC CASSPPRTYEQYF
NA NA TRBJ2-1 TRBV4-2 TGTGCCAGCAGCCAAGGGGGCGGAGGGCCGGATGAGCAGTTCTTC CASSQGGGGPDEQFF
NA few TRBJ1-2 TRBV18 TGTGCCAGCTCACTTGCGCGTGAAAATGGCTACACCTTC CASSLARENGYTF
NA many TRBJ1-1 TRBV12-3/TRBV12-4 TGTGCCAGCAGTTTCGCAGCTGCTGAAGCTTTCTTT CASSFAAAEAFF
NA many TRBJ1-1 TRBV12-3/TRBV12-4 TGTGCCAGCAGTTTGACAGACATGAACACTGAAGCTTTCTTT CASSLTDMNTEAFF
NA few TRBJ2-1 TRBV28 TGTGCCAGCAGTCCCAAGACTGGTCGGGCCTACAATGAGCAGTTCTTC CASSPKTGRAYNEQFF
TRBD2 many TRBJ2-7 TRBV18 TGTGCCAGCTCACCGGGGCGGGAGCCCTACGAGCAGTACTTC CASSPGREPYEQYF
TRBD2 many TRBJ2-3 TRBV7-2 TGTGCCAGCAGCCCCCTAGCGGGAGCGGCAGATACGCAGTATTTT CASSPLAGAADTQYF
NA few TRBJ1-5 TRBV20-1 TGCAGTGCTAGTATGGGAGTTGGGAGCAATCAGCCCCAGCATTTT CSASMGVGSNQPQHF
NA many TRBJ1-1 TRBV27 TGTGCCAGCAGTTTAATGGGAAGGGCTGAAGCTTTCTTT CASSLMGRAEAFF
NA many TRBJ2-7 TRBV20-1 TGCAGTGCTAGTCCCCGCGCGGGGATAGAGCAGTACTTC CSASPRAGIEQYF
NA few TRBJ2-6 TRBV20-1 TGCAGTGCGACGACCAACTCTGGGGCCAACGTCCTGACTTTC CSATTNSGANVLTF
NA many TRBJ1-2 TRBV11-2 TGTGCCAGCAGCTTAGAGCCCCAGGGATCTAACTATGGCTACACCTTC CASSLEPQGSNYGYTF
NA many TRBJ2-3 TRBV28 TGTGCCAGCAGTTTGCAAGGACGAGGGGCAGATACGCAGTATTTT CASSLQGRGADTQYF
TRBD2 many TRBJ2-3 TRBV12-3/TRBV12-4 TGTGCCAGCAGTTTATACGCAGCGGGAGGGAGCACAGATACGCAGTATTTT CASSLYAAGGSTDTQYF
NA many TRBJ2-3 TRBV6-2/TRBV6-3 TGTGCCAGCAGCCCCCAGGGGAGGGGGCGAGGTGGAGATACGCAGTATTTT CASSPQGRGRGGDTQYF
NA few TRBJ1-5 TRBV6-1 TGTGCCAGCAGTGAAATTGCTAGCAATCAGCCCCAGCATTTT CASSEIASNQPQHF
NA few TRBJ2-1 TRBV19 TGTGCCAGTAGCCCATCCGGGGGATTCTACAATGAGCAGTTCTTC CASSPSGGFYNEQFF
NA many TRBJ2-3 TRBV9 TGTGCCAGCAGCGTCGGGCGGTCCGGGGCAGATACGCAGTATTTT CASSVGRSGADTQYF
NA many TRBJ1-5 TRBV2 TGTGCCAGCGCCCAAGACAGAGACAATCAGCCCCAGCATTTT CASAQDRDNQPQHF
TRBD2 many TRBJ2-3 TRBV20-1 TGCAGTGCTAGAGATATACTAGCGGACACAGATACGCAGTATTTT CSARDILADTDTQYF
TRBD1 few TRBJ1-4 TRBV14 TGTGCCAGCAGCCAGTACAGGGGCGAGAATGAAAAACTGTTTTTT CASSQYRGENEKLFF
NA many TRBJ2-1 TRBV6-5 TGTGCCAGCAGTTTGGGAGACGATGAGCAGTTCTTC CASSLGDDEQFF
NA few TRBJ2-2 TRBV4-2 TGTGCCAGCAGCCAAGATTGGTCTAGCGACACCGGGGAGCTGTTTTTT CASSQDWSSDTGELFF
TRBD2 many TRBJ2-1 TRBV12-3/TRBV12-4 TGTGCCAGCAGTCTACCGGGACTAGCGGATTACAATGAGCAGTTCTTC CASSLPGLADYNEQFF
NA many TRBJ2-2 TRBV5-1 TGCGCCAGCGGCCAAGGGCCCCCCGGGGAGCTGTTTTTT CASGQGPPGELFF
NA few TRBJ2-1 TRBV6-6 TGTGCCAGCAGTTACTCTAGGATAGGGAGTGAGCAGTTCTTC CASSYSRIGSEQFF
NA NA TRBJ1-1 TRBV6-5 TGTGCCAGCAGTTTTCTCACCCACACTGAAGCTTTCTTT CASSFLTHTEAFF
NA few TRBJ1-2 TRBV7-2 TGTGCCAGCAGCTTACATCCGGGGTTAGGCTATGGCTACACCTTC CASSLHPGLGYGYTF
NA few TRBJ1-1 TRBV7-8 TGTGCCAGCAGCTTAGAGGTTGAAGCTTTCTTT CASSLEVEAFF
NA many TRBJ2-7 TRBV21-1 TGTGCCAGCAGCAAATCAGGGTCCCGCACCTACGAGCAGTACTTC CASSKSGSRTYEQYF
TRBD1 many TRBJ1-1 TRBV29-1 TGCAGCGCGCCGCGGGACAGCCTGGTCGGGAACACTGAAGCTTTCTTT CSAPRDSLVGNTEAFF
TRBD1 NA TRBJ2-7 TRBV28 TGTGCCAGCAGTCCCCGACAGGGGATCTACGGGCAGTACTTC CASSPRQGIYGQYF
TRBD1 many TRBJ1-1 TRBV12-5 TGTGCTAGTGGTTCCCCGACAGGGGGCTGGGACACTGAAGCTTTCTTT CASGSPTGGWDTEAFF
NA many TRBJ2-2 TRBV7-2 TGTGCCAGCAGCTTGACCGGGGCGAACACCGGGGAGCTGTTTTTT CASSLTGANTGELFF
NA many TRBJ1-5 TRBV29-1 TGCAGCGTTGGGGCTAATCAGCCCCAGCATTTT CSVGANQPQHF
NA many TRBJ2-3 TRBV28 TGTGCCAGCACCCCTTTCCCCCGGGCAGGCGCGGGCACAGATACGCAGTATTTT CASTPFPRAGAGTDTQYF
TRBD2 many TRBJ2-3 TRBV6-5 TGTGCCAGCAGCCCGAGGCGGGGGGCCGGCACAGATACGCAGTATTTT CASSPRRGAGTDTQYF
NA many TRBJ2-2 TRBV20-1 TGCAGTGCTAATCTTGGGGAGAACACCGGGGAGCTGTTTTTT CSANLGENTGELFF
TRBD1 many TRBJ1-1 TRBV16 TGTGCCAGCAGCCTTGTTAGGACAGGGGGCTTAACTGAAGCTTTCTTT CASSLVRTGGLTEAFF
TRBD1 few TRBJ2-4 TRBV12-3/TRBV12-4 TGTGCCAGCAGTTTTAGAACAGGGGATAACATTCAGTACTTC CASSFRTGDNIQYF
NA few TRBJ1-5 TRBV21-1 TGTGCCAGCAGCAAAGCGGCAGGGAGGAGCAATCAGCCCCAGCATTTT CASSKAAGRSNQPQHF
NA NA TRBJ1-1 TRBV19 TGTGCCAGTAGTATGCCAGGGCCGACTGAAGCTTTCTTT CASSMPGPTEAFF
NA few TRBJ1-1 TRBV10-3 TGTGCCATCAGTGAGTCGACTCGGGCAGGGACTGAAGCTTTCTTT CAISESTRAGTEAFF
TRBD1 many TRBJ2-7 TRBV10-3 TGTGCCATCGGGACAGCTCCGGACGAGCAGTACTTC CAIGTAPDEQYF
NA many TRBJ2-2 TRBV7-8 TGTGCCAGCAGCTTAGTCGGGGCTAACACCGGGGAGCTGTTTTTT CASSLVGANTGELFF
NA many TRBJ2-7 TRBV6-2/TRBV6-3 TGTGCCAGCAGTTGGGACCGTGCAGCATTCAGCTACGAGCAGTACTTC CASSWDRAAFSYEQYF
NA many TRBJ2-7 TRBV28 TGTGCCAGCAGTTTCGGCTTGCCCTACGAGCAGTACTTC CASSFGLPYEQYF
NA few TRBJ2-3 TRBV7-2 TGTGCCAGTCTCCGGGAGTTCGCCACAGATACGCAGTATTTT CASLREFATDTQYF